This T cell receptor beta chain was observed in a study of blood T cell repertoires in COVID-19. Turning to the study itself: Sites across the United States, Italy and Spain contributed samples from acute and convalescent COVID-19. T cells, B-cell-depleted T cells, or PBMCs provided the cDNA or gDNA that served as material.

The V segment lost 6 bases and the J segment 4 bases; nucleotides outside the gene matches: 12. Germline CDR1 and CDR2: MDHEN and SYDVKM. The CDR3 totals 16 residues. Original analysis: Estimated nucleated cell counts came from reference gene primer amplification. Assay: immunoSEQ multiplex PCR; the TCRdb copy retains only in-frame clones and omits some. V, J and clone size are those of that table, while D and trimming were read from the DNA. The sample consists of 200,000 to 300,000 clones, roughly 84% of them appearing once. Sequencing was carried out using peripheral blood. The chain couples TRBV28 to TRBJ2-1; 7 bases fit TRBD1. The TCR sequence derives from a man in his forties who had recovered from COVID-19. CDR3 DNA sequence: TGTGCCAGCAGAGACCTGACAGGGAAAACGTACAATGAGCAGTTCTTC. Its translation is CASRDLTGKTYNEQFF.